Below, 5 T cell receptor beta chains from the same sample are listed, as sequenced in a study of OX40 agonist ivuxolimab in advanced cancers. This table comes from immunoSEQ multiplex PCR, and its TCRdb copy is limited to in-frame clones, with some not included. The sample has about 22,000 clones; 80% to 90% are singletons. Sequencing was performed on CD4+ or CD8+ T cells sorted from blood, taken in a trial of the OX40 agonist ivuxolimab. All receptors come from an adult with an advanced solid tumor such as melanoma, head and neck, liver or kidney cancer.

This chain links TRBV7-8 with TRBJ2-7; weak D call: TRBD2 (5 bases). Germline-derived CDR1 and CDR2 are SGHVS and FQNEAQ. The CDR3 spans 17 residues. V gave up 1 base and J gave up 5 bases, with 21 bases separating them. The CDR3 is CASSLVVPAELLDEQYF. The DNA for the CDR3 is TGTGCCAGCAGCTTAGTTGTCCCAGCGGAGTTATTGGACGAGCAGTACTTC. The variable domain in full, with the rest retrieved from reference TRBV7-8 and TRBJ2-7, is GAGVSQSPRYKVAKRGQDVALRCDPISGHVSLFWYQQALGQGPEFLTYFQNEAQLDKSGLPSDRFFAERPEGSVSTLKIQRTQQEDSAVYLCASSLVVPAELLDEQYFGPGTRLTVT.

This clone has just one count. The rearrangement uses TRBV11-3 and TRBJ2-1, with 13 bases that match TRBD2. Germline V gene lookup returns CDR1 SGHNT and CDR2 YENEEA. The CDR3 runs 17 residues. V lost 1 base and J lost 6; bases outside the gene matches: 6. As DNA, the CDR3 is TGTGCCAGCAGCTTAGGGCCCACTAGCGGGAGGGCCAATGAGCAGTTCTTC. This translates into CASSLGPTSGRANEQFF.

V is TRBV11-2 and J is TRBJ1-5, with D perhaps TRBD1 (5 bases). Germline V lookup: CDR1 SGHAT, CDR2 FQNNGV. The CDR3 runs to 13 residues. The V and J ends lost 2 bases and 6 bases respectively, with 8 bases between them. The CDR3 spells CASSLWGSQPQHF. CDR3 in DNA: TGTGCCAGCAGCTTATGGGGCTCTCAGCCCCAGCATTTT.

The gene calls are TRBV4-3 and TRBJ2-1, with D perhaps being TRBD1 or TRBD2 (5 bases each). The CDR3 contains 15 residues. The V end lost 5 bases, the J end lost 6 bases, and 17 bases lay between the germline ends. CDR1 and CDR2 from the germline V gene are LGHNA and YSLEER. DNA of the CDR3: TGCGCCAGCAGCTGGGACCGTTACACCCGCAATGAGCAGTTCTTC. Its translation: CASSWDRYTRNEQFF.

The chain is built from TRBV11-2 and TRBJ2-7, with D perhaps TRBD1 (6 bases). The CDR3 is made up of 13 amino acids. V was shortened by 2 bases and J by 3 bases, with 8 bases between the two germline ends. Germline CDR1 reads SGHAT; CDR2 reads FQNNGV. The CDR3: CASSLPGHYEQYF. The DNA of the CDR3 is TGTGCCAGCAGCTTACCGGGACACTACGAGCAGTACTTC.